Listed below are T cell receptor beta chains from one sample, sequenced in a study of blood T cells in healthy people across ages. One entry per CDR3 protein results from TCRdb running MiXCR on the 5' RACE reads. This repertoire shows under 2,000,000 distinct CDR3 sequences, around half found once; its top ten account for more than 2%. What was sequenced was blood. These receptors all stem from a middle-aged woman in good health. The CDR3 runs from the conserved cysteine through the conserved F or W. Each record gives: D gene, clone size, J gene, V gene, CDR3 DNA, CDR3 protein. D genes are given only for firm matches. A row's size may be missing; if present it is once, few, many or a size class.

TRBD1 NA TRBJ1-2 TRBV9 TGTGCCAGCAGCGCCGGACAGGGGATAGACTACACCTTC CASSAGQGIDYTF
NA NA TRBJ1-5 TRBV6-6 TGTGCCAGCAGTTACTCGTCGGGGTCTAATCAGCCCCAGCATTTT CASSYSSGSNQPQHF
TRBD1 NA TRBJ2-4 TRBV5-1 TGCGCCAGCAGCCTGGGACAGGGCTGGAACATTCAGTACTTC CASSLGQGWNIQYF
TRBD2 NA TRBJ2-2 TRBV9 TGTGCCAGCTCGCCCACAACTAGCGGGGGCACCGGGGAGCTGTTTTTT CASSPTTSGGTGELFF
NA NA TRBJ2-1 TRBV4-2 TGTGCCAGCAGCCAAGATAACGGGGGCCCCGTAAATGAGCAGTTCTTC CASSQDNGGPVNEQFF
TRBD1 NA TRBJ2-1 TRBV29-1 TGCAGCGTTTGGGACAGGTACAATGAGCAGTTCTTC CSVWDRYNEQFF
NA NA TRBJ1-2 TRBV6-1 TGTGCCAGCACCAGTGGGGACGCATTTTGGGGCTACACCTTC CASTSGDAFWGYTF
NA NA TRBJ2-5 TRBV6-2/TRBV6-3 TGTGCCAGCAGTTACTCGATCCGGCGAGAGACCCAGTACTTC CASSYSIRRETQYF
NA once TRBJ2-5 TRBV20-1 TGCAGTGCTAGGATCGCAGGGAAGGAAGAGACCCAGTACTTC CSARIAGKEETQYF
NA NA TRBJ2-5 TRBV5-1 TGCGCCAGCAGGGAGGGGACGGAAGAGACCCAGTACTTC CASREGTEETQYF
NA few TRBJ2-1 TRBV7-9 TGTGCCAGCAGCCATCTTAGGGGGTCAAATGAGCAGTTCTTC CASSHLRGSNEQFF
TRBD1 NA TRBJ2-1 TRBV4-1 TGCGCCAGCAGCCAAGCGGGGGACAGGGAACCCTACAATGAGCAGTTCTTC CASSQAGDREPYNEQFF
TRBD2 many TRBJ2-1 TRBV4-1 TGCGCCAGCAGCCCCAGCGGGGGGGACTACAATGAGCAGTTCTTC CASSPSGGDYNEQFF
TRBD1 NA TRBJ1-2 TRBV5-1 TGCGCCAGCAGCTTGGGCGCCCCAGGGGGCCATGGCTACACCTTC CASSLGAPGGHGYTF
TRBD1 NA TRBJ1-2 TRBV6-2/TRBV6-3 TGTGCCAGCACGGACCCGACAGGGACCTATGGCTACACCTTC CASTDPTGTYGYTF
TRBD1 NA TRBJ1-4 TRBV5-1 TGCGCCAGCAGCTTTGGGGGGACAGGGGGCGTCGGTGAAAAACTGTTTTTT CASSFGGTGGVGEKLFF
NA NA TRBJ2-1 TRBV10-3 TGTGCCATCAGTGAGTGGGACAATGAGCAGTTCTTC CAISEWDNEQFF
TRBD1 few TRBJ2-5 TRBV5-1 TGCGCCAGCAGCCGGGACAGGGGATACAATGAGCAGTACTTC CASSRDRGYNEQYF
TRBD1 few TRBJ1-6 TRBV12-3/TRBV12-4 TGTGCCAGCAGCCGGCCGGGACAGGGCTATTCACCCCTCCACTTT CASSRPGQGYSPLHF
NA few TRBJ1-1 TRBV27 TGTGCCAGCAGTTCCTGGAGGGGGGCGAACACTGAAGCTTTCTTT CASSSWRGANTEAFF
NA few TRBJ2-5 TRBV15 TGTGCCACCAGCAGAGACCCGGGGGTAGACGAGACCCAGTACTTC CATSRDPGVDETQYF
NA NA TRBJ2-7 TRBV6-1 TGTGCCAGCAGGAAGGGGGGAGGGGGGTCCTCCTACGAGCAGTACTTC CASRKGGGGSSYEQYF
TRBD2 NA TRBJ2-3 TRBV28 TGTGCCAGCAGTCTACGGACTAGCCAGGCAACAGAGACGCAGTATTTT CASSLRTSQATETQYF
TRBD1 NA TRBJ2-1 TRBV7-2 TGTGCCAGCAGCCCTCCCCACAGGGGGCCACATCAAAACAATGAGCAGTTCTTC CASSPPHRGPHQNNEQFF
NA NA TRBJ2-7 TRBV20-1 TGCAGTGCCCGGGACGTCAGGTTCTCCTACGAGCAGTACTTC CSARDVRFSYEQYF
NA NA TRBJ2-1 TRBV6-6 TGTGCCAGCTCCTGGACAGCCTACAATGAGCGGTTCTTC CASSWTAYNERFF
TRBD1 NA TRBJ2-3 TRBV20-1 TGCAGTGCCCCCCCCCGGGACAGGGACACAGATACGCAGTATTTT CSAPPRDRDTDTQYF
NA NA TRBJ1-2 TRBV20-1 TGCAGTGCTAGCCATCCCGATCGAGGCTACACCTTC CSASHPDRGYTF
TRBD1 NA TRBJ1-4 TRBV9 TGTGCCAGCAGCTTCCGGACAGGGGCTGATGATGAAAAACTGTTTTTT CASSFRTGADDEKLFF
TRBD2 NA TRBJ2-5 TRBV29-1 TGCAGCGTTGGGGGGACTAGCGGGGGGATTAAAGAGACCCAGTACTTC CSVGGTSGGIKETQYF
TRBD1 few TRBJ1-2 TRBV29-1 TGCAGCGTGACCACAGGGGCGGATGGCTACACCTTC CSVTTGADGYTF
NA NA TRBJ2-4 TRBV29-1 TGCAGCGTTGGTGAGAAAAACATTCAGTACTTC CSVGEKNIQYF
TRBD2 NA TRBJ2-1 TRBV20-1 TGCAGTGCTAGAGGGCGGGGGGGCCGGAATGAGCAGTTCTTC CSARGRGGRNEQFF
NA few TRBJ1-2 TRBV7-2 TGTGCCAGCAGCTCTCGGATCCCGTGGTATGGCTACACCTTC CASSSRIPWYGYTF
TRBD1 NA TRBJ2-3 TRBV12-3/TRBV12-4 TGTGCCAGCAGTCCGTCAGGGGGCAAGGTAGATACGCAGTATTTT CASSPSGGKVDTQYF
NA NA TRBJ1-2 TRBV9 TGTGCCAGCAGCGTAGAAGCCTATGGCTACACCTTC CASSVEAYGYTF
NA few TRBJ2-7 TRBV20-1 TGCAGTGTACCCGCCGGAAAAATCTACGAGCAGTACTTC CSVPAGKIYEQYF
NA NA TRBJ2-7 TRBV10-3 TGTGCCATCAGTCCCGGTGGGGGATTAGATGTGCAGTACTTC CAISPGGGLDVQYF
NA NA TRBJ1-5 TRBV5-1 TGCGCCAGCAGCACGGGAGAGGCCAATCAGCCCCAGCATTTT CASSTGEANQPQHF
TRBD1 once TRBJ1-6 TRBV12-3/TRBV12-4 TGTGCCGGCAGTCCACGACAGGGAGGTTCACCCCTCCACTTT CAGSPRQGGSPLHF
NA many TRBJ2-6 TRBV12-3/TRBV12-4 TGTGCCAGCGGCGATCTAGGACATAACCCTGGGGCCAACGTCCTGACTTTC CASGDLGHNPGANVLTF
NA few TRBJ2-1 TRBV12-3/TRBV12-4 TGTGCCAGCAGCCCCCACTTGCAGTATAATGAGCAGTTCTTC CASSPHLQYNEQFF
NA NA TRBJ1-2 TRBV7-9 TGTGCCAGCAGCTTAAGGAGACTACCGGTGGGGGGAGAGGACTATGGCTACACCTTC CASSLRRLPVGGEDYGYTF
TRBD2 NA TRBJ2-1 TRBV10-1 TGCGCCAGCAGTGAACCGGGGAGGGACAATGAGCAGTTCTTC CASSEPGRDNEQFF
TRBD1 few TRBJ2-3 TRBV5-5 TGTGCCAGCAGCCGGGGACAGACCTTCACAGATACGCAGTATTTT CASSRGQTFTDTQYF
TRBD1 NA TRBJ1-5 TRBV18 TGTGCCAGCTCACCGGATTCGGGACAGGGGCGATTAGGGCGTTGGCCCCAGCATTTT CASSPDSGQGRLGRWPQHF
NA NA TRBJ2-5 TRBV11-2 TGTGCCAGCAGCTTCTTCGGCAGCCCGGGCGAGACCCAGTACTTC CASSFFGSPGETQYF
NA few TRBJ2-4 TRBV9 TGTGCCAGCAGCACCCAAGGGGCAGGATGGGGCAAAAACATTCAGTACTTC CASSTQGAGWGKNIQYF
NA NA TRBJ1-2 TRBV4-3 TGCGCCAGCAGCCAAGATAAGACGACCGGCTACACCTTC CASSQDKTTGYTF
NA NA TRBJ2-5 TRBV12-5 TGTGCTAGTGGTTTGGCTTCCACGGGACTCGGGAGTTTGTCGACCCAGTACTTC CASGLASTGLGSLSTQYF
NA few TRBJ2-4 TRBV4-2 TGTGCCAGCAGGAGTTTCGTGGGGGGGGCCACCCCAGCCAAAAACATTCAGTACTTC CASRSFVGGATPAKNIQYF
NA few TRBJ2-7 TRBV7-2 TGTGCCAGCAGCCAATCGGGGGCTGGGGGCTCCTACGAGCAGTACTTC CASSQSGAGGSYEQYF
NA NA TRBJ2-5 TRBV6-5 TGTGCCAGCAGTTACTCGACAGGTCCCTACCAAGAGACCCAGTACTTC CASSYSTGPYQETQYF
TRBD1 NA TRBJ1-4 TRBV29-1 TGCAGCGTTGGGACCCGGGACAGGGGAAACCTGGGACGGAGTGAAAAACTGTTTTTT CSVGTRDRGNLGRSEKLFF
NA few TRBJ1-2 TRBV28 TGTGCCAGCAGTCGGGGGCTTAGCTATGGCTACACCTTC CASSRGLSYGYTF
NA NA TRBJ1-1 TRBV20-1 TGCAGTGCTGGCGACGGGAACACTGAAGCTTTCTTT CSAGDGNTEAFF
TRBD2 NA TRBJ2-7 TRBV28 TGTGCCAGCAGTTCCTTCGGCGGGGGGGTCTCCTACGAGCAGTACTTC CASSSFGGGVSYEQYF
NA NA TRBJ2-1 TRBV10-3 TGTGCCATCAGACCTCCAGTGGACAATGAGCAGTTCTTC CAIRPPVDNEQFF
NA NA TRBJ2-3 TRBV11-2 TGTGCCAGCAGCTTAGTACATCCTAGCACAGATACGCAGTATTTT CASSLVHPSTDTQYF